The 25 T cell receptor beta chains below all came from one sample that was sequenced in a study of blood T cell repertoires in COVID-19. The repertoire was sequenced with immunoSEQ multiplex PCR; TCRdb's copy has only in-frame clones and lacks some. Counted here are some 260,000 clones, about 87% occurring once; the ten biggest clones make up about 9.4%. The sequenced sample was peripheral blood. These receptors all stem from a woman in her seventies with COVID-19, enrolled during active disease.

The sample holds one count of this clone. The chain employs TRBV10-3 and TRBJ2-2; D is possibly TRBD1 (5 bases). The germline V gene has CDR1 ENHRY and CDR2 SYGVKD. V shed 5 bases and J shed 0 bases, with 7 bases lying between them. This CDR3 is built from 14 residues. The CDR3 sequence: CAISLDTNTGELFF. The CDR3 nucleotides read TGTGCCATCAGTCTGGACACGAACACCGGGGAGCTGTTTTTT.

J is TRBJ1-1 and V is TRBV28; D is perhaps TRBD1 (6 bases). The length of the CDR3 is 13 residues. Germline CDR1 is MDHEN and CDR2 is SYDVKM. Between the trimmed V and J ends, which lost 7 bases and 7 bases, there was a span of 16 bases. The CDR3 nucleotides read TGTGCCAGCATCTCCGGACAGACTTATGAAGCTTTCTTT. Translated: CASISGQTYEAFF.

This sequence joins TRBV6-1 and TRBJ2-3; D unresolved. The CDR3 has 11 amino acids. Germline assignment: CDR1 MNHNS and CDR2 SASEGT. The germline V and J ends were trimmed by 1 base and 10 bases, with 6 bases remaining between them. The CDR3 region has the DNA TGTGCCAGCAGTGAAGTCCGTTCGCAGTATTTT. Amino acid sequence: CASSEVRSQYF.

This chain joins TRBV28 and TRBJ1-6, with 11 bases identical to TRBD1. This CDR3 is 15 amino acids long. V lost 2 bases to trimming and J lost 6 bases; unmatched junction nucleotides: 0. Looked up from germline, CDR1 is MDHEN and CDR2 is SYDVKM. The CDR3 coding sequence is TGTGCCAGCAGTTTAGGACAGGGGGCTAATTCACCCCTCCACTTT. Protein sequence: CASSLGQGANSPLHF. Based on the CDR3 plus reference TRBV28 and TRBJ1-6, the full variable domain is DVKVTQSSRYLVKRTGEKVFLECVQDMDHENMFWYRQDPGLGLRLIYFSYDVKMKEKGDIPEGYSVSREKKERFSLILESASTNQTSMYLCASSLGQGANSPLHFGNGTRLTVT.

The CDR3 loop is CASSLASGSLNEQFF. The CDR3 DNA reads TGTGCCAGCAGCTTAGCTAGCGGGAGCTTAAATGAGCAGTTCTTC. The chain combines TRBV7-9 with TRBJ2-1, with 9 bases aligning to TRBD2. The germline V gene encodes CDR1 SEHNR and CDR2 FQNEAQ (reference sequence). V shed 0 bases, J shed 7 bases, and the junction held 4 bases outside the gene matches. The CDR3 has 15 amino acids.

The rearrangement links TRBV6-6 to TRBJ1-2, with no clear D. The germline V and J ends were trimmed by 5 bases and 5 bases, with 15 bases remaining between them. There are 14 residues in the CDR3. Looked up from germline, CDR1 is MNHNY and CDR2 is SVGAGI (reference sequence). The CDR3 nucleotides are TGTGCCAGCAGTGTCAGGCAGGTGTTATATGGCTACACCTTC. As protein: CASSVRQVLYGYTF.

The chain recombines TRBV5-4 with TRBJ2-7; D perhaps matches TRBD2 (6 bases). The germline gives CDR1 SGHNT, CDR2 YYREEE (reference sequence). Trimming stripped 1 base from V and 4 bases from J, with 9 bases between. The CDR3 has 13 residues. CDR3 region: CASSLSLAYEQYF. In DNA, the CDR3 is TGTGCCAGCAGCTTGTCGCTAGCGTACGAGCAGTACTTC.

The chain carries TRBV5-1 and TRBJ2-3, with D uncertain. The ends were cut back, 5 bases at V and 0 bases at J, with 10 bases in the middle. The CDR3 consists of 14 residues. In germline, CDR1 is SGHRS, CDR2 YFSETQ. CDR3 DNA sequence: TGCGCCAGCAGGGAAACAGCTAGCACAGATACGCAGTATTTT. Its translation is CASRETASTDTQYF.

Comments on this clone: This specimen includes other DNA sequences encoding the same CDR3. CDR3 region: CASSPPLAEQFF. CDR3 coding DNA: TGTGCCAGCAGCCCGCCACTAGCGGAGCAGTTCTTC. The rearrangement uses TRBV7-8 and TRBJ2-1; 7 nucleotides line up with TRBD2. From germline, CDR1 is SGHVS and CDR2 FQNEAQ. The CDR3 loop spans 12 amino acids. V gave up 5 bases and J gave up 10 bases; unmatched junction bases: 5.

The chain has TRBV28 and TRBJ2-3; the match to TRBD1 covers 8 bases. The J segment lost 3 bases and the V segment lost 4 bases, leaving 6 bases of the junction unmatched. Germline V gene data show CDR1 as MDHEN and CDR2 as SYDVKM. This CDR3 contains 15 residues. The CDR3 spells CASSSFTGGTDTQYF. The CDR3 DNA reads TGTGCCAGCAGTTCTTTTACAGGGGGAACAGATACGCAGTATTTT. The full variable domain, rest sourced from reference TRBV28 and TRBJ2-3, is DVKVTQSSRYLVKRTGEKVFLECVQDMDHENMFWYRQDPGLGLRLIYFSYDVKMKEKGDIPEGYSVSREKKERFSLILESASTNQTSMYLCASSSFTGGTDTQYFGPGTRLTVL.

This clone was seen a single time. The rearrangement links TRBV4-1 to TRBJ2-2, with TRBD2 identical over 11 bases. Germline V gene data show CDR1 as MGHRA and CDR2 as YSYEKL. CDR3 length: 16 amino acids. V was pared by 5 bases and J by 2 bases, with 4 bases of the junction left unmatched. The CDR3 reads CASSIGTSGNTGELFF. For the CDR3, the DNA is TGCGCCAGCAGCATCGGGACTAGCGGTAACACCGGGGAGCTGTTTTTT.

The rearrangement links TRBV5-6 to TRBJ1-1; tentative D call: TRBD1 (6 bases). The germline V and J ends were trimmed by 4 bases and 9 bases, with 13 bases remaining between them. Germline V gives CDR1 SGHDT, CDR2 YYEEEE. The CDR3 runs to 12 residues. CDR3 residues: CASSRDTAKAFF. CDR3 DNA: TGTGCCAGCAGCCGGGACACAGCGAAAGCTTTCTTT. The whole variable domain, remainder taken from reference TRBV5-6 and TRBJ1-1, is DAGVTQSPTHLIKTRGQQVTLRCSPKSGHDTVSWYQQALGQGPQFIFQYYEEEERQRGNFPDRFSGHQFPNYSSELNVNALLLGDSALYLCASSRDTAKAFFGQGTRLTVV.

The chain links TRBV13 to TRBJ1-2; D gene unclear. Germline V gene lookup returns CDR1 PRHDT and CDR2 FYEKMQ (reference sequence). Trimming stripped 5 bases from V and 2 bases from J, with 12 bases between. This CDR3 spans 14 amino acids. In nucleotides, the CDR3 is TGTGCCAGCAGCCCCTATCTCATGAACTATGGCTACACCTTC. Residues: CASSPYLMNYGYTF.

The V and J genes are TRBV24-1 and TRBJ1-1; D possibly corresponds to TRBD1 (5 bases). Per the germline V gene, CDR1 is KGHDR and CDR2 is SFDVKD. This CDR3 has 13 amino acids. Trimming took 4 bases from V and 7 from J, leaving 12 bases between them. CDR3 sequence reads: CATSDRPGGEAFF. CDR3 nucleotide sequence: TGTGCCACCAGTGACCGACCCGGGGGTGAAGCTTTCTTT.

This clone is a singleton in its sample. CDR3 residues: CASSFDTGSGYTF. CDR3 in DNA: TGTGCCAGCAGCTTTGACACGGGAAGTGGCTACACCTTC. This sequence joins TRBV6-2 or TRBV6-3 and TRBJ1-2; D is ambiguous. The CDR3 extends over 13 amino acids. V was clipped by 6 bases and J by 7 bases, with 15 bases between them. From germline, CDR1 is MNHEY and CDR2 SVGEGT.

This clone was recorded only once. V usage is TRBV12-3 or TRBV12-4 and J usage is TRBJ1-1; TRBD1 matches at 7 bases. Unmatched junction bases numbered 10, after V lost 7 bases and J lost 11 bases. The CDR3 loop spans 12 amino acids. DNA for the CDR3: TGTGCCAGCACCTTGACGACAGGGCGTGCTTTCTTT. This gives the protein CASTLTTGRAFF.

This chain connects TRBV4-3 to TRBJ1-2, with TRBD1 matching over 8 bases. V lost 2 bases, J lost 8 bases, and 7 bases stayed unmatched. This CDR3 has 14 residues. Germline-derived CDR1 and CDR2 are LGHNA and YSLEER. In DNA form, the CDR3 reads TGCGCCAGCAGCCAACCGGACAGGGTTGAGGGCTACACCTTC. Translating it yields CASSQPDRVEGYTF.

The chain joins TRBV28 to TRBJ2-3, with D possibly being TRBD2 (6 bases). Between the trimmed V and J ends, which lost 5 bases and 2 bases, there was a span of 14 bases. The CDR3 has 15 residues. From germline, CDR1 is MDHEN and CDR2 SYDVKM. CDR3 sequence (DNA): TGTGCCAGCAGTCTGTGGCGGCGGGACACAGATACGCAGTATTTT. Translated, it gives CASSLWRRDTDTQYF.

CDR3 loop: CSVEVGQGYEQYF. The CDR3 DNA follows: TGCAGCGTTGAAGTAGGTCAGGGCTACGAGCAGTACTTC. This rearrangement joins TRBV29-1 to TRBJ2-7; D possibly corresponds to TRBD1 (5 bases). V was cut by 1 base and J by 3 bases, with 10 bases left in between. Germline V CDR1 and CDR2: SQVTM, ANQGSEA. The length of the CDR3 is 13 residues.

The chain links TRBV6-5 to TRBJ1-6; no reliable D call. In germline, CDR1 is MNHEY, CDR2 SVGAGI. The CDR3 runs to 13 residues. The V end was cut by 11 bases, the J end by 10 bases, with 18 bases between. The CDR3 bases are TGTGCCGCAAGCGAGAGGGCTTACTCACCCCTCCACTTT. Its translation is CAASERAYSPLHF.

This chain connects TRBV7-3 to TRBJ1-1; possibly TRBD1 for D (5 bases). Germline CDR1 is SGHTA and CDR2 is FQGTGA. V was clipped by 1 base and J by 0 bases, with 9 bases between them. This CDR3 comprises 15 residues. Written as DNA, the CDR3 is TGTGCCAGCAGCTTAATGGGGGGGATGAACACTGAAGCTTTCTTT. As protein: CASSLMGGMNTEAFF.

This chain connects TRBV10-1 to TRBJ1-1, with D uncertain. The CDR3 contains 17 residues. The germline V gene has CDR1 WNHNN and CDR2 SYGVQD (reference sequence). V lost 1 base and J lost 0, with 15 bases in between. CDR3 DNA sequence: TGCGCCAGCAGTGAGTTAGCACGGATGTTCATGAACACTGAAGCTTTCTTT. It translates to CASSELARMFMNTEAFF.

The CDR3 nucleotides are TGTGCCAGCAGTTTACCAGGGGACACTGAAGCTTTCTTT. Translated: CASSLPGDTEAFF. The gene calls are TRBV12-3 or TRBV12-4 and TRBJ1-1, with a weak D call TRBD1 (6 bases). Trimming removed 2 bases at V and 3 bases at J, with 7 bases between. The CDR3 extends over 13 amino acids.

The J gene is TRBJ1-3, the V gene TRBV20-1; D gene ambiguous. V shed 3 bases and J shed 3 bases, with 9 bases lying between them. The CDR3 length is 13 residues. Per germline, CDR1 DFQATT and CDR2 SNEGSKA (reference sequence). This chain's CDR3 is CSASGPSGNTIYF. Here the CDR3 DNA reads TGCAGTGCTAGTGGGCCCAGTGGAAACACCATATATTTT.

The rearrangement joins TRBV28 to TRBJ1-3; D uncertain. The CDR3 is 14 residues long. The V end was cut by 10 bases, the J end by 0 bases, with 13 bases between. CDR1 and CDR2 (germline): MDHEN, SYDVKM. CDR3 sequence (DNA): TGTGCCAATAAACACCTCGACTCTGGAAACACCATATATTTT. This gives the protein CANKHLDSGNTIYF. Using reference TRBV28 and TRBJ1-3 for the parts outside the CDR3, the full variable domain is DVKVTQSSRYLVKRTGEKVFLECVQDMDHENMFWYRQDPGLGLRLIYFSYDVKMKEKGDIPEGYSVSREKKERFSLILESASTNQTSMYLCANKHLDSGNTIYFGEGSWLTVV.